Following are 22 T cell receptor beta chains from one sample sequenced in a study of T-cell reconstitution after alpha-beta-depleted transplantation in children. Unique molecular identifiers were incorporated into the prepared TCRbeta library. TCRdb fed the PCR reads into MiXCR, producing one record per CDR3 protein. This table holds about 110,000 distinct CDR3 sequences, about a tenth found once. The sample here was PBMCs, taken before TCRalphabeta/CD19-depleted stem cell transplant. These receptors were collected from a boy younger than 10 with acute lymphoblastic leukemia, due to receive a stem cell transplant.

The table lists this clonotype with many counts. This chain uses TRBV10-2 with TRBJ1-1; weak D call: TRBD1 (6 bases). The CDR3 runs 13 residues. V was trimmed by 5 bases and J by 5 bases, leaving 12 bases between them. Per the germline V gene, CDR1 is WSHSY and CDR2 is SAAADI. For the CDR3, the DNA is TGCGCCAGCAGTAAGCAGGGACATACTGAAGCTTTCTTT. It codes for CASSKQGHTEAFF.

The chain is built from TRBV6-6 and TRBJ1-2; D gene ambiguous. V was shortened by 10 bases and J by 0 bases, with 9 bases between the two germline ends. Germline values: CDR1 MNHNY, CDR2 SVGAGI (reference sequence). This CDR3 has 12 residues. CDR3 nucleotide sequence: TGTGCCACCAGACCGGCTAACTATGGCTACACCTTC. It yields the protein CATRPANYGYTF.

The chain uses TRBV5-1 and TRBJ2-5; possibly TRBD1 for D (6 bases). Germline CDR1 is SGHRS and CDR2 is YFSETQ. The CDR3 is made up of 14 amino acids. V was cut by 2 bases and J by 5 bases, with 13 bases left in between. CDR3 sequence: CASSLQGSTETQYF. CDR3 coding DNA: TGCGCCAGCAGCTTACAGGGATCGACGGAGACCCAGTACTTC.

This clonotype showed up many times. V gene TRBV20-1 combines with J gene TRBJ1-1; unclear D gene. The CDR3 has 13 amino acids. The germline CDR1 and CDR2 sequences are DFQATT and SNEGSKA (reference sequence). Trimming left V 2 bases short and J 11 bases short, with 18 bases between. The CDR3 nucleotides read TGCAGTGCTAGAAAACCGGGTCTCAATCGGGCTTTCTTT. It is translated as CSARKPGLNRAFF.

This clonotype was observed many times. The V gene is TRBV7-3, the J gene TRBJ2-1; D uncertain. The CDR3 runs 17 residues. The germline CDR1 and CDR2 sequences are SGHTA and FQGTGA. V lost 4 bases and J 0 bases, leaving 16 bases between the germline ends. The CDR3: CASSSPGGVNSYNEQFF. In DNA form, the CDR3 reads TGTGCCAGCAGCTCCCCCGGCGGCGTAAACTCCTACAATGAGCAGTTCTTC. Combining the CDR3 with reference TRBV7-3 and TRBJ2-1 gives the whole variable domain GAGVSQTPSNKVTEKGKYVELRCDPISGHTALYWYRQSLGQGPEFLIYFQGTGAADDSGLPNDRFFAVRPEGSVSTLKIQRTERGDSAVYLCASSSPGGVNSYNEQFFGPGTRLTVL.

The chain links TRBV10-2 to TRBJ2-7; TRBD2 aligns across 7 bases. J gave up 2 bases and V 7 bases, and 8 bases lay outside the gene matches. The CDR3 contains 14 residues. The germline gives CDR1 WSHSY, CDR2 SAAADI. CDR3 region: CASIQIAGAYEQYF. CDR3 nucleotides: TGCGCCAGCATACAAATAGCGGGTGCCTACGAGCAGTACTTC.

In this sample, this clonotype turned up a few times. This chain joins TRBV20-1 and TRBJ2-1; D tentatively fits TRBD1 or TRBD2 (6 bases each). The CDR3 is 11 amino acids. The V end was cut by 7 bases, the J end by 10 bases, with 14 bases between. From germline, CDR1 is DFQATT and CDR2 SNEGSKA (reference sequence). The CDR3 nucleotides read TGCAGTGGAGGGGGTGGGGGGGAGCAGTTCTTC. Translated: CSGGGGGEQFF.

This clonotype ranks as medium-sized. The V gene is TRBV5-1, the J gene TRBJ2-7; possible D gene TRBD1, 6 bases. Trimming removed 3 bases at V and 5 bases at J, with 12 bases between. The germline V gene encodes CDR1 SGHRS and CDR2 YFSETQ. The CDR3 extends over 13 amino acids. The CDR3 protein is CASSSNREHEQYF. DNA for the CDR3: TGCGCCAGCAGCTCGAACAGGGAGCACGAGCAGTACTTC. The variable domain in full, completed from reference TRBV5-1 and TRBJ2-7, reads KAGVTQTPRYLIKTRGQQVTLSCSPISGHRSVSWYQQTPGQGLQFLFEYFSETQRNKGNFPGRFSGRQFSNSRSEMNVSTLELGDSALYLCASSSNREHEQYFGPGTRLTVT.

This clonotype came up a few times. V and J are TRBV7-8 and TRBJ1-3, with a tentative D call TRBD1 (6 bases). Germline CDR1 SGHVS, CDR2 FQNEAQ. CDR3 length equals 17 residues. The V and J ends lost 5 bases and 0 bases respectively, with 17 bases between them. CDR3 DNA: TGTGCCAGCAGCCCAAACAGGGTAGGGGGCTCTGGAAACACCATATATTTT. This encodes CASSPNRVGGSGNTIYF.

The chain links TRBV5-1 to TRBJ2-7, with 10 positions matching TRBD2. The germline gives CDR1 SGHRS, CDR2 YFSETQ. Trimming at V came to 3 bases and at J to 6 bases, leaving 6 bases not matched to a gene. This CDR3 comprises 14 residues. The CDR3 here is CASSSGTSEGEQYF. CDR3 in DNA: TGCGCCAGCAGCTCCGGGACTAGCGAAGGCGAGCAGTACTTC.

The chain joins TRBV20-1 to TRBJ2-1; TRBD1 is a possible D gene (6 bases). Germline V gives CDR1 DFQATT, CDR2 SNEGSKA (reference sequence). CDR3 length: 12 amino acids. The V end lost 6 bases, the J end lost 9 bases, and 15 bases lay between the germline ends. CDR3 bases: TGCAGTGCAAAAAGGGGGTCATTTGAGCAGTTCTTC. Protein sequence: CSAKRGSFEQFF.

J is TRBJ1-5 and V is TRBV5-1; D gene uncertain. CDR3 length equals 15 residues. V was pared by 0 bases and J by 6 bases, with 13 bases between. Germline CDR1 is SGHRS and CDR2 is YFSETQ. CDR3 DNA sequence: TGCGCCAGCAGCTTGGAACCAAGTCACGGTCAGCCCCAGCATTTT. Protein product: CASSLEPSHGQPQHF.

This clonotype was picked up many times. The chain joins TRBV10-2 to TRBJ2-5; 9 bases fit TRBD2. The CDR3 spans 14 residues. Germline CDR1 reads WSHSY; CDR2 reads SAAADI. The trim removed 8 bases at V and 2 bases at J, leaving 6 bases unmatched. CDR3 nucleotides: TGCGCCAGCTCCCTAGCGGGGCAACAAGAGACCCAGTACTTC. This sequence encodes CASSLAGQQETQYF.

This clonotype was found a few times. This chain uses TRBV6-5 with TRBJ2-7, with TRBD1 matching 10 bases. After removal of 2 bases from V and 2 bases from J, the junction contained 6 bases not matched to a gene. Germline lookup yields CDR1 MNHEY and CDR2 SVGAGI. The CDR3 covers 16 residues. The CDR3 here is CASSYGPGQGTYEQYF. CDR3 in DNA: TGTGCCAGCAGTTACGGGCCGGGACAGGGGACCTACGAGCAGTACTTC.

This clonotype was found many times. The chain has TRBV6-1 and TRBJ2-7, with D hard to call. Germline V gives CDR1 MNHNS, CDR2 SASEGT. The CDR3 consists of 16 residues. V was pared by 5 bases and J by 2 bases, with 19 bases between. The CDR3 nucleotides are TGTGCCAGCAGTCCCGTCGGGCAGGCCTCTCCCTACGAGCAGTACTTC. Translating gives CASSPVGQASPYEQYF.

This chain uses TRBV5-5 with TRBJ2-7; perhaps TRBD2 as D (6 bases). Trimming took off 4 bases at V and 7 bases at J, with 12 bases between the two ends. In germline, CDR1 is SGHKS, CDR2 YYEKEE (reference sequence). This CDR3 region has 12 residues. This CDR3 is CASSIGTPEQYF. The CDR3 DNA sequence: TGTGCCAGCAGCATCGGGACTCCGGAGCAGTACTTC.

This clonotype showed up just a few times. The rearrangement joins TRBV7-7 to TRBJ2-2; 7 bases fit TRBD2. The CDR3 sequence is 16 residues long. CDR1 and CDR2 (germline): SSHAT, FNYEAQ (reference sequence). With V trimmed by 5 bases and J by 0 bases, 6 bases remained unmatched. CDR3 nucleotides: TGTGCCAGCAGCCCCCTGCTAGCGGCGAACACCGGGGAGCTGTTTTTT. It translates to CASSPLLAANTGELFF.

The genes are TRBV7-2 and TRBJ2-5; weak D call: TRBD1 (6 bases). The germline gives CDR1 SGHTA, CDR2 FQGNSA. Trimming took off 5 bases at V and 5 bases at J, with 12 bases between the two ends. The length of the CDR3 is 13 residues. Here the CDR3 DNA reads TGTGCCAGCAGCCCCAACCAGGGGGAGACCCAGTACTTC. It encodes CASSPNQGETQYF.

Many counts were recorded for this clonotype. The J gene is TRBJ2-1, the V gene TRBV5-6; 12 nucleotides line up with TRBD2. The J segment lost 4 bases and the V segment lost 0 bases, leaving 5 bases of the junction unmatched. CDR3 size: 17 residues. CDR1 and CDR2 from the germline V gene are SGHDT and YYEEEE. The CDR3 nucleotides read TGTGCCAGCAGCTTGGCCTTGACTAGCGGGAGTTACAATGAGCAGTTCTTC. Its translation: CASSLALTSGSYNEQFF.

This clonotype was recorded at least ten times. The chain employs TRBV7-9 and TRBJ1-2; the D is unclear. There are 10 residues in the CDR3. Germline CDR1 is SEHNR and CDR2 is FQNEAQ (reference sequence). V was trimmed by 5 bases and J by 9 bases, leaving 7 bases between them. Here the CDR3 reads CASSANRYTF. The CDR3 nucleotides read TGTGCCAGCAGCGCAAACCGCTACACCTTC.

This clonotype has ten or more counts. V is TRBV5-1 and J is TRBJ2-7; 8 nucleotides align to TRBD1. CDR3 length equals 14 residues. CDR1 SGHRS and CDR2 YFSETQ come from the germline V gene. V shed 0 bases, J shed 9 bases, and the junction held 8 bases outside the gene matches. CDR3 residues: CASSLAPTGVRQYF. The CDR3 nucleotides are TGCGCCAGCAGCTTGGCACCGACAGGGGTTAGGCAGTACTTC. Supplemented by reference TRBV5-1 and TRBJ2-7, the full variable domain reads KAGVTQTPRYLIKTRGQQVTLSCSPISGHRSVSWYQQTPGQGLQFLFEYFSETQRNKGNFPGRFSGRQFSNSRSEMNVSTLELGDSALYLCASSLAPTGVRQYFGPGTRLTVT.

In this sample, this clonotype turned up many times. The gene calls are TRBV11-1 and TRBJ2-1; D remains ambiguous. The V and J ends lost 2 bases and 0 bases respectively, with 26 bases between them. The CDR3 has 21 residues. Germline-derived CDR1 and CDR2 are SGHAT and FQDESV (reference sequence). The CDR3 spells CASSLSLRASTPKSSYNEQFF. The CDR3 DNA reads as TGTGCCAGCAGCTTATCCCTAAGGGCAAGTACTCCTAAGAGCTCCTACAATGAGCAGTTCTTC. Complete variable domain (other parts from reference TRBV11-1 and TRBJ2-1): EAEVAQSPRYKITEKSQAVAFWCDPISGHATLYWYRQILGQGPELLVQFQDESVVDDSQLPKDRFSAERLKGVDSTLKIQPAELGDSAMYLCASSLSLRASTPKSSYNEQFFGPGTRLTVL.